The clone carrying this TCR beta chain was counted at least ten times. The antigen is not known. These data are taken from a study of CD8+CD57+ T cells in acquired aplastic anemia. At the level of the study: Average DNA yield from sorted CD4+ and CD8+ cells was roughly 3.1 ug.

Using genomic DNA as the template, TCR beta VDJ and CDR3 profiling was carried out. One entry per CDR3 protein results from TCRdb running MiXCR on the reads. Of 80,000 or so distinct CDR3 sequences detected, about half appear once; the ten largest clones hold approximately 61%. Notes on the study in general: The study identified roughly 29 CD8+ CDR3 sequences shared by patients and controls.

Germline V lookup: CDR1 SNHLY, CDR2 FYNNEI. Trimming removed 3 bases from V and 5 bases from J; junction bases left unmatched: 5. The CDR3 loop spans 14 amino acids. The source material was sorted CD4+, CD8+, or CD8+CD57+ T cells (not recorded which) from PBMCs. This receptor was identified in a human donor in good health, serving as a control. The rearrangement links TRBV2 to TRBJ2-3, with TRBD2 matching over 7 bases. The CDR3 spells CASSEAAGVDTQYF. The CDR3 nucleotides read TGTGCCAGCAGTGAGGCCGCGGGGGTAGATACGCAGTATTTT.